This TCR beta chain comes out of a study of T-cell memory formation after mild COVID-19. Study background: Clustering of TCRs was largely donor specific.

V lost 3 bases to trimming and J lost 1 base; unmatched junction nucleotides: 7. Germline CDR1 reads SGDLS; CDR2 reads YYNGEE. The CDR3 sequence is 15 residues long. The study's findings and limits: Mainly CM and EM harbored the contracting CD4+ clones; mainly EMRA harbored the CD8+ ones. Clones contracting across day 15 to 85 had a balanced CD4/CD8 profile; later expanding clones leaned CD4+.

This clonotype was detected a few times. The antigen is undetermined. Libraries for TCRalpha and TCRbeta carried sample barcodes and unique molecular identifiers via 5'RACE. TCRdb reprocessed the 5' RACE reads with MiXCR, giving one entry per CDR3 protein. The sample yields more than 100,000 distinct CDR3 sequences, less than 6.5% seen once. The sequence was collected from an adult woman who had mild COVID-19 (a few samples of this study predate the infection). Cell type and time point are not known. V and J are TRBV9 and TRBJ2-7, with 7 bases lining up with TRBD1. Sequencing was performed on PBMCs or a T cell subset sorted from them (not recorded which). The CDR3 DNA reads TGTGCCAGCAGCGCGGGACAGTCTCGGTCCTACGAGCAGTACTTC. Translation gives CASSAGQSRSYEQYF.